This TCR beta chain was identified in a study of blood T cell repertoires in COVID-19. About the research overall: Sites across the United States, Italy and Spain contributed samples from acute and convalescent COVID-19.

How the authors handled the data: Counts of nucleated cells, estimated from reference gene primer amplification, were obtained. Clones were sequenced by immunoSEQ multiplex PCR, and TCRdb holds only the in-frame ones, with some missing. For V, J and clone size, that table is used; D and trimming come from the DNA. This sample carries some 150,000 clones, approximately 80% of them seen once, and the ten largest clones take 1.5% to 2%. This CDR3 contains 13 residues. Trimming stripped 3 bases from V and 0 bases from J, with 3 bases between. The gene calls are TRBV12-3 or TRBV12-4 and TRBJ1-3; D gene ambiguous. This receptor was obtained from a woman younger than 35 who had been exposed to COVID-19. Sequencing was performed on PBMCs or T cells enriched from blood (not recorded which). DNA of the CDR3: TGTGCCAGCAGTTTGGCCTCTGGAAACACCATATATTTT. Translating gives CASSLASGNTIYF.